Below, 32 T cell receptor beta chains from the same sample are listed, as sequenced in a study of blood T cell repertoires in COVID-19. Sequencing was performed with immunoSEQ multiplex PCR; in TCRdb, only in-frame clones are kept and a portion is missing. Among under 500,000 clones listed, about 85% were seen once. The sample consisted of PBMCs or T cells enriched from blood (not recorded which). These receptors originate from a woman between 18 and 29 years old with acute COVID-19.

The chain links TRBV6-8 to TRBJ2-7; TRBD1 matches at 8 bases. Trimming took 2 bases from V and 5 from J; bases not matched to a gene: 8. There are 15 residues in the CDR3. Germline loops: CDR1 MNHGY, CDR2 SAAAGT. The chain's CDR3 is CASSYRRGRGNEQYF. The CDR3 DNA is TGTGCCAGCAGTTACCGCAGGGGGCGAGGAAACGAGCAGTACTTC.

The chain couples TRBV7-9 to TRBJ2-7, with TRBD2 matching over 7 bases. The CDR3 has 15 amino acids. The J segment lost 4 bases and the V segment lost 5 bases, leaving 11 bases of the junction unmatched. Germline assignment: CDR1 SEHNR and CDR2 FQNEAQ (reference sequence). CDR3 coding DNA: TGTGCCAGCAGCCCACGGGCCGCCGGGGGGTACGAGCAGTACTTC. Residues: CASSPRAAGGYEQYF.

The genes are TRBV4-1 and TRBJ1-6; 9 bases match TRBD1. Germline V gene sequence: CDR1 MGHRA, CDR2 YSYEKL. There are 18 residues in the CDR3. With V trimmed by 0 bases and J by 7 bases, 10 bases remained unmatched. In nucleotides, the CDR3 is TGCGCCAGCAGCCAAGATATTTATGAGACAGGGGGGAATTCACCCCTCCACTTT. Translated: CASSQDIYETGGNSPLHF.

The rearrangement joins TRBV5-1 to TRBJ1-2; D remains unclear. The CDR3 covers 13 residues. Germline-derived CDR1 and CDR2 are SGHRS and YFSETQ. The germline V and J ends were trimmed by 4 bases and 4 bases, with 11 bases remaining between them. The CDR3 DNA is TGCGCCAGCAGCAGAGGAGAGCTCTATGGCTACACCTTC. It translates to CASSRGELYGYTF.

The rearrangement links TRBV6-2 or TRBV6-3 to TRBJ2-2; TRBD1 matches at 8 bases. The CDR3 is 19 amino acids. Trimming at V came to 0 bases and at J to 1 base, leaving 10 bases not matched to a gene. CDR1 is MNHEY, CDR2 SVGEGT, per germline. The CDR3 reads CASSYSTLPGGLNTGELFF. CDR3 nucleotide sequence: TGTGCCAGCAGTTACTCTACTTTACCAGGGGGCCTGAACACCGGGGAGCTGTTTTTT.

The chain combines TRBV7-9 with TRBJ1-2; D uncertain. V was cut by 1 base and J by 6 bases, with 9 bases left in between. This CDR3 has 13 amino acids. Germline lookup yields CDR1 SEHNR and CDR2 FQNEAQ (reference sequence). For the CDR3, the DNA is TGTGCCAGCAGCTTAGGCCCCCGCGATGGCTACACCTTC. Residues: CASSLGPRDGYTF.

This chain joins TRBV6-6 and TRBJ1-5, with no clear D. Germline values: CDR1 MNHNY, CDR2 SVGAGI (reference sequence). With 5 bases removed from V and 5 bases from J, the gap between germline ends came to 10 bases. The CDR3 is 13 residues long. This chain's CDR3 is CASSPDYYQPQHF. For the CDR3, the DNA is TGTGCCAGCAGTCCTGACTATTATCAGCCCCAGCATTTT.

The DNA for the CDR3 is TGTGCCAGTAGTATGCAGGGGTCGAACACTGAAGCTTTCTTT. Translated, it gives CASSMQGSNTEAFF. The chain couples TRBV19 to TRBJ1-1; TRBD1 is a possible D gene (6 bases). Germline loops: CDR1 LNHDA, CDR2 SQIVND (reference sequence). V dropped 3 bases and J dropped 1 base, with 9 bases sitting between them. There are 14 residues in the CDR3. The full variable domain, with the rest looked up from reference TRBV19 and TRBJ1-1, is DGGITQSPKYLFRKEGQNVTLSCEQNLNHDAMYWYRQDPGQGLRLIYYSQIVNDFQKGDIAEGYSVSREKKESFPLTVTSAQKNPTAFYLCASSMQGSNTEAFFGQGTRLTVV.

This chain connects TRBV29-1 to TRBJ1-1; 8 bases map to TRBD1. Germline trimming cut 3 bases from V and 5 bases from J; bases unmatched to any gene: 5. CDR3 size: 13 residues. Germline V gene sequence: CDR1 SQVTM, CDR2 ANQGSEA. The CDR3 spells CSVEDRANTEAFF. CDR3 coding DNA: TGCAGCGTTGAGGACAGGGCGAATACTGAAGCTTTCTTT.

This clone was detected once. This chain links TRBV7-9 with TRBJ2-7; 8 nucleotides line up with TRBD2. V lost 3 bases, J lost 5 bases, and 6 bases stayed unmatched. There are 14 residues in the CDR3. Germline values: CDR1 SEHNR, CDR2 FQNEAQ (reference sequence). The CDR3 here is CASSFAGGMNEQYF. CDR3 in DNA: TGTGCCAGCAGCTTCGCGGGAGGCATGAACGAGCAGTACTTC.

This clone was seen just once. The chain employs TRBV15 and TRBJ1-1, with 7 bases lining up with TRBD1. With 0 bases clipped from V and 8 bases from J, the junction kept 12 bases outside the gene matches. Germline V lookup: CDR1 LNHNV, CDR2 YYDKDF (reference sequence). CDR3 length: 16 residues. The CDR3 nucleotides read TGTGCCACCAGCAGAGATCAACTAGTGTACAGGGGAGAAGCTTTCTTT. Its protein is CATSRDQLVYRGEAFF. Using reference TRBV15 and TRBJ1-1 for the parts outside the CDR3, the full variable domain is DAMVIQNPRYQVTQFGKPVTLSCSQTLNHNVMYWYQQKSSQAPKLLFHYYDKDFNNEADTPDNFQSRRPNTSFCFLDIRSPGLGDTAMYLCATSRDQLVYRGEAFFGQGTRLTVV.

V and J are TRBV10-3 and TRBJ1-2; 9 bases are shared with TRBD1. CDR1 is ENHRY and CDR2 is SYGVKD in the germline V gene. Trimming removed 10 bases from V and 6 bases from J; junction bases left unmatched: 6. The CDR3 runs 12 residues. The CDR3 is CATDRGRNGYTF. CDR3 in DNA: TGTGCCACCGACAGGGGGAGGAATGGCTACACCTTC.

The chain uses TRBV7-2 and TRBJ2-1; no clear D. V lost 5 bases and J lost 4, with 3 bases in between. CDR3 length equals 11 residues. Germline CDR1 reads SGHTA; CDR2 reads FQGNSA. CDR3 amino acids: CASSPYNEQFF. DNA for the CDR3: TGTGCCAGCAGCCCTTACAATGAGCAGTTCTTC.

The chain is built from TRBV5-6 and TRBJ2-7; 7 bases fit TRBD1. There are 18 residues in the CDR3. Germline-derived CDR1 and CDR2 are SGHDT and YYEEEE. V lost 5 bases and J lost 0; bases outside the gene matches: 17. This CDR3 is CASRKQGQATARSYEQYF. CDR3 nucleotide sequence: TGTGCCAGCAGAAAACAGGGGCAGGCTACCGCCCGCTCCTACGAGCAGTACTTC. The variable domain in full, completed from reference TRBV5-6 and TRBJ2-7, reads DAGVTQSPTHLIKTRGQQVTLRCSPKSGHDTVSWYQQALGQGPQFIFQYYEEEERQRGNFPDRFSGHQFPNYSSELNVNALLLGDSALYLCASRKQGQATARSYEQYFGPGTRLTVT.

V is TRBV7-2 and J is TRBJ2-1, with D uncertain. The CDR3 has 13 residues. The germline V and J ends were trimmed by 1 base and 4 bases, with 5 bases remaining between them. Germline lookup yields CDR1 SGHTA and CDR2 FQGNSA. The CDR3 nucleotides read TGTGCCAGCAGCTTAGTGGCTTACAATGAGCAGTTCTTC. Its protein product is CASSLVAYNEQFF. The full variable domain, in which reference TRBV7-2 and TRBJ2-1 provide the parts outside the CDR3, is GAGVSQSPSNKVTEKGKDVELRCDPISGHTALYWYRQSLGQGLEFLIYFQGNSAPDKSGLPSDRFSAERTGGSVSTLTIQRTQQEDSAVYLCASSLVAYNEQFFGPGTRLTVL.

The V gene is TRBV6-5, the J gene TRBJ2-7; tentatively, D is TRBD2 (6 bases). Germline V CDR1 and CDR2: MNHEY, SVGAGI. The CDR3 consists of 10 residues. The V end lost 11 bases, the J end lost 3 bases, and 8 bases lay between the germline ends. The CDR3 DNA is TGTGCCGGCGGGAACTACGAGCAGTACTTC. Translating it yields CAGGNYEQYF.

The J gene is TRBJ1-3, the V gene TRBV7-6; 7 bases line up with TRBD1. Germline V gene data show CDR1 as SGHVS and CDR2 as FNYEAQ. The junction had 6 bases not matched to a gene; V was cut back by 3 bases and J by 1 base. This CDR3 spans 16 amino acids. CDR3 residues: CASSLRKGASGNTIYF. The DNA of the CDR3 is TGTGCCAGCAGCTTGCGAAAGGGGGCATCTGGAAACACCATATATTTT.

This clone came up a few times. The J gene is TRBJ2-7, the V gene TRBV7-9; D remains unclear. Per the germline V gene, CDR1 is SEHNR and CDR2 is FQNEAQ (reference sequence). The V gene lost 1 base and the J gene lost 5 bases, with 9 bases spanning the gap. This CDR3 contains 13 residues. The CDR3 is CASSLGVVDEQYF. For the CDR3, the DNA is TGTGCCAGCAGCTTAGGAGTGGTTGACGAGCAGTACTTC.

The J gene is TRBJ2-5, the V gene TRBV7-6; TRBD1 aligns across 7 bases. The V segment lost 1 base and the J segment 2 bases; nucleotides outside the gene matches: 4. In germline, CDR1 is SGHVS, CDR2 FNYEAQ. CDR3 size: 15 residues. The CDR3 here is CASSLGTGVQETQYF. The CDR3 DNA is TGTGCCAGCAGCTTAGGAACAGGGGTACAAGAGACCCAGTACTTC.

V and J are TRBV6-5 and TRBJ1-5; 8 nucleotides align to TRBD1. The CDR3 length is 14 residues. V shed 7 bases, J shed 6 bases, and the junction held 8 bases outside the gene matches. CDR1 and CDR2 from the germline V gene are MNHEY and SVGAGI. In DNA form, the CDR3 reads TGTGCCAGCACTACGCAGGGGGCTGTTCAGCCCCAGCATTTT. Translated: CASTTQGAVQPQHF.

The chain combines TRBV2 with TRBJ1-1; no clear D gene. Germline V gene sequence: CDR1 SNHLY, CDR2 FYNNEI. This CDR3 contains 13 residues. The V end lost 7 bases, the J end lost 8 bases, and 17 bases lay between the germline ends. The chain's CDR3 is CASIAPTQAEAFF. The CDR3 region has the DNA TGTGCCAGCATTGCCCCAACACAAGCGGAAGCTTTCTTT.

The count of this clone is one. The chain is built from TRBV6-5 and TRBJ1-6; 8 bases match TRBD1. This CDR3 spans 14 amino acids. The germline V gene encodes CDR1 MNHEY and CDR2 SVGAGI. The V and J ends lost 6 bases and 8 bases, in that order; junction bases with no gene match: 6. CDR3 sequence (DNA): TGTGCCAGCAGAAAACAGGGGGGGGATTCACCCCTCCACTTT. This gives the protein CASRKQGGDSPLHF.

This rearrangement joins TRBV7-9 to TRBJ2-7; 11 bases fit TRBD1. This CDR3 contains 15 residues. CDR1 SEHNR and CDR2 FQNEAQ come from the germline V gene (reference sequence). Unmatched junction bases numbered 4, after V lost 2 bases and J lost 4 bases. Here the CDR3 DNA reads TGTGCCAGCAGCTTATTAGGGACAGGGGGTTACGAGCAGTACTTC. Its protein product is CASSLLGTGGYEQYF.

The chain has TRBV27 and TRBJ2-2; 9 bases align to TRBD2. CDR3 length equals 18 residues. Germline V gene sequence: CDR1 MNHEY, CDR2 SMNVEV (reference sequence). With 4 bases clipped from V and 2 bases from J, the junction kept 11 bases outside the gene matches. CDR3 bases: TGTGCCAGCAGTTCCTTTTACCTGACTAGCGGTAACACCGGGGAGCTGTTTTTT. Its protein product is CASSSFYLTSGNTGELFF.

The chain joins TRBV7-8 to TRBJ2-5; D perhaps matches TRBD1 (5 bases). Germline CDR1 is SGHVS and CDR2 is FQNEAQ. The CDR3 spans 15 residues. V lost 7 bases and J 5 bases, leaving 20 bases between the germline ends. CDR3 sequence: CASISRGIGLETQYF. The CDR3 region has the DNA TGTGCCAGCATCTCTAGGGGAATCGGGCTGGAGACCCAGTACTTC.

V usage is TRBV2 and J usage is TRBJ1-3, with TRBD1 matching 7 bases. V lost 9 bases, J lost 2 bases, and 4 bases stayed unmatched. Germline V gives CDR1 SNHLY, CDR2 FYNNEI. The CDR3 extends over 13 amino acids. In DNA form, the CDR3 reads TGTGCCAGTTCCGGACAGGCTGGAAACACCATATATTTT. This gives the protein CASSGQAGNTIYF.

The sample holds one count of this clone. The J gene is TRBJ2-3, the V gene TRBV7-9; D is unclear. Germline assignment: CDR1 SEHNR and CDR2 FQNEAQ (reference sequence). The CDR3 is 16 amino acids. V lost 11 bases and J 1 base, leaving 22 bases between the germline ends. CDR3 amino acids: CAGNAEWQSGTDTQYF. Written as DNA, the CDR3 is TGTGCCGGCAACGCCGAGTGGCAGAGCGGCACAGATACGCAGTATTTT. The full variable domain, rest sourced from reference TRBV7-9 and TRBJ2-3, is DTGVSQNPRHKITKRGQNVTFRCDPISEHNRLYWYRQTLGQGPEFLTYFQNEAQLEKSRLLSDRFSAERPKGSFSTLEIQRTEQGDSAMYLCAGNAEWQSGTDTQYFGPGTRLTVL.

This clone was observed a few times. CDR3 amino acids: CSPQRGNQPQHF. In nucleotides, the CDR3 is TGCAGCCCCCAAAGGGGGAATCAGCCCCAGCATTTT. The V call is TRBV29-1, the J call TRBJ1-5, with D possibly being TRBD1 (6 bases). Trimming stripped 8 bases from V and 4 bases from J, with 12 bases between. The CDR3 runs to 12 residues. In germline, CDR1 is SQVTM, CDR2 ANQGSEA.

The rearrangement joins TRBV27 to TRBJ2-7; TRBD1 agrees at 7 bases. Germline CDR1 MNHEY, CDR2 SMNVEV (reference sequence). V shed 5 bases, J shed 1 base, and the junction held 5 bases outside the gene matches. The CDR3 loop spans 14 amino acids. CDR3 DNA sequence: TGTGCCAGCAGTGCTCGGGACAGATCCTACGAGCAGTACTTC. Its translation: CASSARDRSYEQYF.

This rearrangement joins TRBV2 to TRBJ1-1; D gene uncertain. The V gene's germline CDR1 is SNHLY and CDR2 FYNNEI. V gave up 3 bases and J gave up 0 bases, with 11 bases separating them. This CDR3 contains 15 residues. The CDR3 here is CASSEGMGVNTEAFF. The CDR3 DNA reads as TGTGCCAGCAGTGAGGGCATGGGTGTGAACACTGAAGCTTTCTTT.

This chain uses TRBV7-9 with TRBJ1-4, with D possibly TRBD1 on 5 matching bases. CDR1 is SEHNR and CDR2 is FQNEAQ in the germline V gene (reference sequence). V dropped 1 base and J dropped 4 bases, with 13 bases sitting between them. The CDR3 is 16 amino acids. CDR3 loop: CASSLVVATDNEKLFF. CDR3 DNA: TGTGCCAGCAGCTTAGTGGTCGCGACAGATAATGAAAAACTGTTTTTT.

The rearrangement uses TRBV7-2 and TRBJ2-7; a possible D gene is TRBD2 (6 bases). V was shortened by 5 bases and J by 7 bases, with 21 bases between the two germline ends. CDR3 length: 15 residues. CDR1 SGHTA and CDR2 FQGNSA come from the germline V gene. CDR3 region: CASSRTGTPLGEQYF. In DNA, the CDR3 is TGTGCCAGCAGCCGGACCGGGACTCCACTGGGGGAGCAGTACTTC.